These 12 T cell receptor beta chains came from one sample sequenced in a study of vaccination effects on CD4 cells after COVID-19. These TCRs are of unknown antigen specificity. The ViraFEST assay expanded antigen-specific CD4+ T cells with viral peptide pools before sequencing. Upon completion of 10 to 11 days in culture, CD4+ T cells were isolated. Infection with SARS-CoV-2 occurred in the person between March and December 2020, and PCR confirmed it. Profiling relied on immunoSEQ multiplex PCR, and the TCRdb table lists in-frame clones only, not all of them. The sample has fewer than 40,000 clones, approximately 78% seen once. Sequencing used CD4+ T cells from PBMCs cultured with a peptide pool, obtained before COVID-19 vaccination. The receptors originated from a human donor who had a prior SARS-CoV-2 infection.

This chain uses TRBV18 with TRBJ1-1; D remains unclear. The V gene's germline CDR1 is KGHSH and CDR2 LQKENI. The CDR3 consists of 13 residues. The V and J ends lost 2 bases and 6 bases respectively, with 10 bases between them. The CDR3 region has the DNA TGTGCCAGCTCACCAAAGCGTTTAGCTGAAGCTTTCTTT. This translates into CASSPKRLAEAFF.

This clone was detected only a few times. V gene TRBV5-1 combines with J gene TRBJ2-3, with D tentatively TRBD2 (5 bases). The CDR3 sequence is 14 residues long. CDR1 is SGHRS, CDR2 YFSETQ, per germline. The V and J ends lost 0 bases and 1 base respectively, with 6 bases between them. The CDR3 sequence is CASSLGSGTDTQYF. CDR3 DNA: TGCGCCAGCAGCTTGGGTAGCGGCACAGATACGCAGTATTTT.

V usage is TRBV11-1 and J usage is TRBJ1-1; D ambiguous. CDR3 length equals 14 residues. V was clipped by 2 bases and J by 0 bases, with 7 bases between them. Germline V lookup: CDR1 SGHAT, CDR2 FQDESV (reference sequence). The CDR3 region is CASSLSPLNTEAFF. CDR3 coding DNA: TGTGCCAGCAGCTTATCACCTTTGAACACTGAAGCTTTCTTT.

This clone was counted a few times. This chain joins TRBV18 and TRBJ1-2, with no clear D. With 1 base removed from V and 4 bases from J, the gap between germline ends came to 7 bases. CDR1 is KGHSH and CDR2 is LQKENI in the germline V gene. The CDR3 covers 13 residues. The CDR3 nucleotides are TGTGCCAGCTCACCACAGGATGCCTATGGCTACACCTTC. This encodes CASSPQDAYGYTF.

This clone was observed a single time. The rearrangement joins TRBV6-5 to TRBJ2-4, with a possible D match to TRBD1 (5 bases). CDR3 size: 14 residues. Germline CDR1 reads MNHEY; CDR2 reads SVGAGI. Trimming cost V 6 bases and J 6 bases, with 15 bases left between them. The CDR3 is CASSPPGQGNIQYF. The CDR3 bases are TGTGCCAGCAGCCCCCCGGGCCAGGGAAACATTCAGTACTTC.

The chain employs TRBV7-6 and TRBJ1-3, with D possibly being TRBD1 (5 bases). The CDR3 covers 15 residues. Germline-derived CDR1 and CDR2 are SGHVS and FNYEAQ. Trimming cost V 2 bases and J 3 bases, with 11 bases left between them. CDR3 residues: CASSLTRDGGNTIYF. The CDR3 coding sequence is TGTGCCAGCAGCTTAACCCGGGACGGTGGAAACACCATATATTTT. Full variable domain (missing parts from reference TRBV7-6 and TRBJ1-3): GAGVSQSPRYKVTKRGQDVALRCDPISGHVSLYWYRQALGQGPEFLTYFNYEAQQDKSGLPNDRFSAERPEGSISTLTIQRTEQRDSAMYRCASSLTRDGGNTIYFGEGSWLTVV.

This clone showed up just a few times. The genes are TRBV7-6 and TRBJ1-3, with TRBD1 matching 7 bases. The V segment lost 1 base and the J segment 0 bases; nucleotides outside the gene matches: 3. The CDR3 has 16 residues. Per germline, CDR1 SGHVS and CDR2 FNYEAQ. CDR3 nucleotide sequence: TGTGCCAGCAGCTTAGGGGACAGTAGCTCTGGAAACACCATATATTTT. It yields the protein CASSLGDSSSGNTIYF.

There are a few counts of this clone. The chain has TRBV7-8 and TRBJ1-5; 9 positions match TRBD1. Trimming removed 6 bases from V and 4 bases from J; junction bases left unmatched: 4. The germline CDR1 and CDR2 sequences are SGHVS and FQNEAQ. This CDR3 has 14 residues. In DNA form, the CDR3 reads TGTGCCAGCAGTAGGGACAGGGAAAATCAGCCCCAGCATTTT. Its protein is CASSRDRENQPQHF.

The V and J genes are TRBV6-2 or TRBV6-3 and TRBJ2-3, with TRBD2 matching over 9 bases. From germline, CDR1 is MNHEY and CDR2 SVGEGT. This CDR3 is built from 17 residues. With V trimmed by 0 bases and J by 4 bases, 8 bases remained unmatched. CDR3 DNA: TGTGCCAGCAGTTACTCGATGGCACTAGCGGGTGCAGATACGCAGTATTTT. Residues: CASSYSMALAGADTQYF.

Regarding this clone: Its ends do not fully match the called genes, so a read error is possible. CDR3 nucleotide sequence: TGTGCCAGCAGTTACTCTTGGACAGGGTCGACGGAATTC. It is translated as CASSYSWTGSTEF. The chain couples TRBV6-5 to TRBJ1-2; 8 bases are a match to TRBD1. The V gene's germline CDR1 is MNHEY and CDR2 SVGAGI. The CDR3 is made up of 13 amino acids.

V gene TRBV4-2 combines with J gene TRBJ2-5; D may be TRBD1 or TRBD2 (5 bases each). Germline-derived CDR1 and CDR2 are LGHNA and YNFKEQ. CDR3 length: 14 residues. Trimming removed 6 bases at V and 0 bases at J, with 11 bases between. CDR3 sequence (DNA): TGTGCCAGCAGTCGGGGACCGAACCAAGAGACCCAGTACTTC. Translated: CASSRGPNQETQYF.

The chain recombines TRBV10-3 with TRBJ2-5; D is unclear. The CDR3 is 13 residues long. Germline assignment: CDR1 ENHRY and CDR2 SYGVKD. The V end was cut by 8 bases, the J end by 0 bases, with 10 bases between. The DNA for the CDR3 is TGTGCCATCGCCTCGCGGAACCAAGAGACCCAGTACTTC. Residues: CAIASRNQETQYF.